This T cell receptor beta chain was captured in a study of graft-versus-host responses after intestinal transplantation. Study-level information: The whole recipient group had anti-thymocyte globulin induction followed by tacrolimus and steroids for roughly three years.

The CDR3 is 11 residues long. V was trimmed by 6 bases and J by 2 bases, leaving 4 bases between them. Germline V gene lookup returns CDR1 MDHEN and CDR2 SYDVKM. Comment on this clone: Antigen: not known.

Method: immunoSEQ multiplex PCR; TCRdb's copy keeps in-frame clones and lacks some. The data hold about 120,000 clones, with over 85% observed a single time. The source is a human donor who received an intestinal transplant. The chain recombines TRBV28 with TRBJ1-2; D gene uncertain. The starting material was unstimulated CD4+ T cells sorted from spleen or lymph node cells, obtained before intestinal transplant. CDR3 DNA sequence: TGTGCCAGCAGCTGGAACTATGGCTACACCTTC. Translation: CASSWNYGYTF.